The clone carrying this T cell receptor (delta chain) is labeled medium-sized. As yet, its antigen is unknown. The CDR3 sequence is 20 residues long. V was clipped by 1 base and J by 2 bases; unmatched bases: 17. Germline V gene lookup returns CDR1 TSWWSYY and CDR2 QGS. The source of the sample is a study of gammadelta T cells in human blood. Study conclusions and caveats: Right after birth, innate γδ T cells reportedly expanded polyclonally after microbial exposure.

TCRdb redid the clone calls on the RT-PCR reads with CATT. Among some 1,100 delta-chain clones listed, 6.5% were seen once. The source is a human donor. The chain recombines TRDV1 with TRDJ1, with 9 bases fitting TRDD3. Material: non-Vgamma9Vdelta2 gamma-delta T cells from infant blood. CDR3 bases: TGTGCTCTTGGGGAACGGACCCACCCTTTGGGGGATATACGGACCGATAAACTCATCTTT. This gives the protein CALGERTHPLGDIRTDKLIF.